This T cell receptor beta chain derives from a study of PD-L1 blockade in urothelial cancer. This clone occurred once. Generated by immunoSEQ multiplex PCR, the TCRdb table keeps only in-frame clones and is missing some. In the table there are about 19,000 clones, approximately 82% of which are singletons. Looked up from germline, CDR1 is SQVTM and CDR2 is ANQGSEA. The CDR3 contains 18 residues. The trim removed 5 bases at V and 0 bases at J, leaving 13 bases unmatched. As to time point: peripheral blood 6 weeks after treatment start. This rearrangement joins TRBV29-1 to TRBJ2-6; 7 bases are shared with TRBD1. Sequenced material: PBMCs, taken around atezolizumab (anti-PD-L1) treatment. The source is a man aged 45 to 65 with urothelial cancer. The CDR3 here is CSVSFTRTGASGANVLTF. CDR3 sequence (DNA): TGCAGCGTTTCTTTCACTCGGACAGGAGCCTCTGGGGCCAACGTCCTGACTTTC.